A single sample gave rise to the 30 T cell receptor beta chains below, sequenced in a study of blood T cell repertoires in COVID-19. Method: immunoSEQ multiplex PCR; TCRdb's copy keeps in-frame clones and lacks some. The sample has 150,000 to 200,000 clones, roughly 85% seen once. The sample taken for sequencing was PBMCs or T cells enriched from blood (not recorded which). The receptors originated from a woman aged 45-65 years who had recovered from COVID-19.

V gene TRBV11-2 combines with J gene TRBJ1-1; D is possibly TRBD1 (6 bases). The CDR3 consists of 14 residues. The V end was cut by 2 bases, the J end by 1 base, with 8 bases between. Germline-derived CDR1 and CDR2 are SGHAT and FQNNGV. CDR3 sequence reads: CASSLRGSNTEAFF. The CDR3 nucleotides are TGTGCCAGCAGCTTAAGGGGGTCGAACACTGAAGCTTTCTTT.

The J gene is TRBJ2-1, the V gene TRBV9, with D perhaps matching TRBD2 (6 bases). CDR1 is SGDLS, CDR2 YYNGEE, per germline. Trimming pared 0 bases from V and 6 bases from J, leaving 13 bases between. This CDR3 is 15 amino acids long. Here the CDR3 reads CASSVAGRLTNEQFF. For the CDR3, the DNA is TGTGCCAGCAGCGTAGCTGGGAGGCTCACCAATGAGCAGTTCTTC.

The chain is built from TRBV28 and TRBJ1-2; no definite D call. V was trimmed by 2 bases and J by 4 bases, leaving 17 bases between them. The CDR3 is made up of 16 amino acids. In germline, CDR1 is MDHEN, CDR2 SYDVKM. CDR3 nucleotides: TGTGCCAGCAGTTTAGGTACGACGGAGCACCTCTATGGCTACACCTTC. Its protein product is CASSLGTTEHLYGYTF.

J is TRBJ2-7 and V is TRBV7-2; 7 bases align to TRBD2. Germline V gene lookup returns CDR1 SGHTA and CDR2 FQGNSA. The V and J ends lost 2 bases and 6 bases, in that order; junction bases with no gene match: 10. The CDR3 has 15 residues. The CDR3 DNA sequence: TGTGCCAGCAGCTTATCAGCCGGCCAGCGGGGCGAGCAGTACGTC. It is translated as CASSLSAGQRGEQYV.

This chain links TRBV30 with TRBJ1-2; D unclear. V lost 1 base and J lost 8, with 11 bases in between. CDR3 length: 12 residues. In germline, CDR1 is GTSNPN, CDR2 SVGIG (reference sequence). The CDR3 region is CAWSGATEGYTF. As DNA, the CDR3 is TGTGCCTGGAGTGGGGCGACGGAAGGCTACACCTTC.

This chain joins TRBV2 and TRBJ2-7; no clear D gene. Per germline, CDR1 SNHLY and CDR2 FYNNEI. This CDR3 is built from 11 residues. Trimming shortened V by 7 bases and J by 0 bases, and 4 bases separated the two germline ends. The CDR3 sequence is CASMSSYEQYV. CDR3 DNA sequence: TGTGCCAGCATGAGCTCCTACGAGCAGTACGTC.

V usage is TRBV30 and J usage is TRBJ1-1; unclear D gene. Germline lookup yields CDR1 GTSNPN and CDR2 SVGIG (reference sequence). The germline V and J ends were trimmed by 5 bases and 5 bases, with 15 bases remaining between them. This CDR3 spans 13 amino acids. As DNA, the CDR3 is TGTGCCTGGGAAGTGATCGACGGGACTGAAGCTTTCTTT. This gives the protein CAWEVIDGTEAFF.

In DNA, the CDR3 is TGTGCCAGCAGCCCCGAAGGGGGGGCTTCCTATGGCTACACCTTC. Protein sequence: CASSPEGGASYGYTF. V is TRBV5-4 and J is TRBJ1-2; a weak D match, TRBD1 (6 bases). CDR1 is SGHNT and CDR2 is YYREEE in the germline V gene (reference sequence). Trimming shortened V by 4 bases and J by 4 bases, and 17 bases separated the two germline ends. The CDR3 contains 15 residues. The whole variable domain, remainder taken from reference TRBV5-4 and TRBJ1-2, is ETGVTQSPTHLIKTRGQQVTLRCSSQSGHNTVSWYQQALGQGPQFIFQYYREEENGRGNFPPRFSGLQFPNYSSELNVNALELDDSALYLCASSPEGGASYGYTFGSGTRLTVV.

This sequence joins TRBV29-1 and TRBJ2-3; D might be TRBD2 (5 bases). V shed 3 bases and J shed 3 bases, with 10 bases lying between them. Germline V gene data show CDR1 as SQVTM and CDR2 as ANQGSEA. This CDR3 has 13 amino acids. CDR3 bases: TGCAGCGTTGATGGTGGAGGTACAGATACGCAGTATTTT. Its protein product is CSVDGGGTDTQYF.

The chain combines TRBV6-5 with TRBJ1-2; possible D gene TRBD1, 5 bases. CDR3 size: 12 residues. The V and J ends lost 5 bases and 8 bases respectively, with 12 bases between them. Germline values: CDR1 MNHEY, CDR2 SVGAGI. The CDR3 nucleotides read TGTGCCAGCAGTACGGGGGGGGGAGGCTACACCTTC. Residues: CASSTGGGGYTF.

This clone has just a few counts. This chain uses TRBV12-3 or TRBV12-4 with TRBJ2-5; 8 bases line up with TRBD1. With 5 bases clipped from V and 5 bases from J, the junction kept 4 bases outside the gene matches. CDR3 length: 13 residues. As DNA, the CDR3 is TGTGCCAGCAGTCCAGGGGGCGGGGAGACCCAGTACTTC. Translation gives CASSPGGGETQYF.

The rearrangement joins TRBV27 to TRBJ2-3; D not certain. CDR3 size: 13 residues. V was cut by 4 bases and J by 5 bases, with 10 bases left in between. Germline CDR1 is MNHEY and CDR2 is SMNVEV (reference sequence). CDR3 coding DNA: TGTGCCAGCAGTTACAGTTTCGGAGATACGCAGTATTTT. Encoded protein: CASSYSFGDTQYF.

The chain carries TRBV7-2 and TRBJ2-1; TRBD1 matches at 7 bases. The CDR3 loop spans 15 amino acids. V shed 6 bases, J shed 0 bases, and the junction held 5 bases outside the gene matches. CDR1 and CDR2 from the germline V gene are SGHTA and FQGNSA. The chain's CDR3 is CASRGGWVSYNEQFF. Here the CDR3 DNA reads TGTGCCAGCAGAGGGGGCTGGGTCTCCTACAATGAGCAGTTCTTC. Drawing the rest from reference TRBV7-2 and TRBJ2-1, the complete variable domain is GAGVSQSPSNKVTEKGKDVELRCDPISGHTALYWYRQSLGQGLEFLIYFQGNSAPDKSGLPSDRFSAERTGGSVSTLTIQRTQQEDSAVYLCASRGGWVSYNEQFFGPGTRLTVL.

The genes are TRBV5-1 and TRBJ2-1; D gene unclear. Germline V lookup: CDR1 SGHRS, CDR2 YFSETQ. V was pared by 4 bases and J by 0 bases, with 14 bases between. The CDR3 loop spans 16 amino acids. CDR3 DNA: TGCGCCAGCAGCCCGCTTGGTTGGAGCTCCTACAATGAGCAGTTCTTC. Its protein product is CASSPLGWSSYNEQFF.

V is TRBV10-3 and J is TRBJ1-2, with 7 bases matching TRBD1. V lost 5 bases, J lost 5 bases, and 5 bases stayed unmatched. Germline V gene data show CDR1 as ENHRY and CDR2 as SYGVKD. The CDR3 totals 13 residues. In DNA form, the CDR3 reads TGTGCCATCAGTCAGGGACAGAATTATGGCTACACCTTC. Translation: CAISQGQNYGYTF.

The CDR3 protein is CASSQGKTQYF. The CDR3 region has the DNA TGTGCCAGCAGCCAGGGGAAGACCCAGTACTTC. V usage is TRBV6-2 or TRBV6-3 and J usage is TRBJ2-5, with D tentatively TRBD1 (6 bases). This CDR3 spans 11 amino acids. The germline V and J ends were trimmed by 6 bases and 6 bases, with 8 bases remaining between them. In germline, CDR1 is MNHEY, CDR2 SVGEGT.

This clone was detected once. Here the CDR3 reads CASRPGQNYGYTF. Here the CDR3 DNA reads TGTGCCAGCAGACCGGGACAAAACTATGGCTACACCTTC. The chain uses TRBV12-3 or TRBV12-4 and TRBJ1-2, with a weak D call TRBD1 (6 bases). The CDR3 loop spans 13 amino acids. V gave up 6 bases and J gave up 2 bases, with 10 bases separating them.

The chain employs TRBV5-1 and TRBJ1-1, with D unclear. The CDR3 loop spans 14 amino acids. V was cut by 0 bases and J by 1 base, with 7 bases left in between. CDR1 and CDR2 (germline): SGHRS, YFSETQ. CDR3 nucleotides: TGCGCCAGCAGCTTGGCGGTTACGAACACTGAAGCTTTCTTT. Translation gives CASSLAVTNTEAFF.

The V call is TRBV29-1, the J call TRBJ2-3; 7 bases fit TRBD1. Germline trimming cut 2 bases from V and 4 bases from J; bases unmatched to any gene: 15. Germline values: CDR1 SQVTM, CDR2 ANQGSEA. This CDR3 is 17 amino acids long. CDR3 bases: TGCAGCGTTGAACTATATTCCCACGGGACAGAGGCAGATACGCAGTATTTT. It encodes CSVELYSHGTEADTQYF.

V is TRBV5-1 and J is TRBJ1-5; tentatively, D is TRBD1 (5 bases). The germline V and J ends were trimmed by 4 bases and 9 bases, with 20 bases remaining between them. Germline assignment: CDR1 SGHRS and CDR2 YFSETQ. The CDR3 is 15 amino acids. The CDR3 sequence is CASSPGTLGGRPQHF. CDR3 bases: TGCGCCAGCAGCCCAGGGACCTTGGGGGGTCGGCCCCAGCATTTT.

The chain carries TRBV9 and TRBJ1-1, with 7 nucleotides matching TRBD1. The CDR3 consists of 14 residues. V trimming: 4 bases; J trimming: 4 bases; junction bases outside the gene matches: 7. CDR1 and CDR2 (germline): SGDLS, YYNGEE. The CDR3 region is CASSRGQMGTEAFF. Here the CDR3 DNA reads TGTGCCAGCAGCAGGGGACAGATGGGCACTGAAGCTTTCTTT.

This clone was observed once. The CDR3 reads CASTNWGGRELFF. CDR3 bases: TGTGCCAGCACTAATTGGGGGGGCCGGGAGCTGTTTTTT. The chain carries TRBV3-1 (or the pseudogene TRBV3-2) and TRBJ2-2, with TRBD2 as a possible D gene (7 bases). Germline assignment: CDR1 LGHDT and CDR2 YNNKEL (reference sequence). V was pared by 7 bases and J by 9 bases, with 15 bases between. This CDR3 region has 13 residues.

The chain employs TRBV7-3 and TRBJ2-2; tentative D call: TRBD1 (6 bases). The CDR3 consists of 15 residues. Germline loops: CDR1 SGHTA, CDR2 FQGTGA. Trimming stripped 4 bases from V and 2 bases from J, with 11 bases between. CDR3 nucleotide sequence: TGTGCCAGCAGCTCCGGGACATTCAACACCGGGGAGCTGTTTTTT. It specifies CASSSGTFNTGELFF.

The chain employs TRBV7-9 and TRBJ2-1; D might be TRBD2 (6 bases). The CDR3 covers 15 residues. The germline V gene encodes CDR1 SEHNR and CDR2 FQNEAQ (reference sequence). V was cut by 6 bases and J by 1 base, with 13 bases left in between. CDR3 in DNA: TGTGCCAGCAGGAGGGGCGGGGAGTCCTACAATGAGCAGTTCTTC. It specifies CASRRGGESYNEQFF.

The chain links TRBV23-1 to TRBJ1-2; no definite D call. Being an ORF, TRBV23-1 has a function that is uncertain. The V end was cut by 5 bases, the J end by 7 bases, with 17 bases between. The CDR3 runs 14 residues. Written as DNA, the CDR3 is TGCGCCAGCAGTGCCCGCCGCGGGAAAAGTGGCTACACCTTC. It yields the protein CASSARRGKSGYTF.

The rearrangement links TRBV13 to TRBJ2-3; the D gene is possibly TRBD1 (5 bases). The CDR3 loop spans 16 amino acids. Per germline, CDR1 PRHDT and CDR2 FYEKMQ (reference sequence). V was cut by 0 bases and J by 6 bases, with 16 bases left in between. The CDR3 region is CASSLGATVTGDTQYF. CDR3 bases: TGTGCCAGCAGCTTAGGAGCGACAGTCACCGGGGATACGCAGTATTTT.

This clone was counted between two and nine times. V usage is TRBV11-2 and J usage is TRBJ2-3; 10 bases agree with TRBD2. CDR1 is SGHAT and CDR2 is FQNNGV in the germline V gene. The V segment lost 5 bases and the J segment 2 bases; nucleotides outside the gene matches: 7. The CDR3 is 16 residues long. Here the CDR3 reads CASSAQAGGNTDTQYF. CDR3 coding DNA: TGTGCCAGCAGCGCCCAAGCGGGGGGGAACACAGATACGCAGTATTTT. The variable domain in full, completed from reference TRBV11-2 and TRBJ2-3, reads EAGVAQSPRYKIIEKRQSVAFWCNPISGHATLYWYQQILGQGPKLLIQFQNNGVVDDSQLPKDRFSAERLKGVDSTLKIQPAKLEDSAVYLCASSAQAGGNTDTQYFGPGTRLTVL.

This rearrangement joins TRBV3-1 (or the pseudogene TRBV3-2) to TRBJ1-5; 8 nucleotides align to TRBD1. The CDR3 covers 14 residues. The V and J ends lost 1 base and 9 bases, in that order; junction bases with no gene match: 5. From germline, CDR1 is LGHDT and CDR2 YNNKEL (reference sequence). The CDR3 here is CASSQVQGGSPQHF. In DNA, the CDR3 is TGTGCCAGCAGCCAAGTACAGGGGGGTTCGCCCCAGCATTTT.

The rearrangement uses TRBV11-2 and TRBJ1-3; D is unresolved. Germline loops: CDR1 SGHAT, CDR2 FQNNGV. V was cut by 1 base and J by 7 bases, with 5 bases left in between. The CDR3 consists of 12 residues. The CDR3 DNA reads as TGTGCCAGCAGCTTAGTAATGAACACCATATATTTT. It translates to CASSLVMNTIYF.

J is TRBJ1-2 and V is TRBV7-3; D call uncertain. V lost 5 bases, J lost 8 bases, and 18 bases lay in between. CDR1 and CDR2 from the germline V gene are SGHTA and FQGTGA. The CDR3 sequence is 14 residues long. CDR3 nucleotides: TGTGCCAGCAGCAACGGGATCCTCGAGAGGGGCTACACCTTC. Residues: CASSNGILERGYTF.